These 18 T cell receptor beta chains share one sample of origin, sequenced in a study of beta chain features in type 1 diabetes. Expressed TCRB transcripts were sequenced because the entire RNA isolate underwent reverse transcription. Sequenced by immunoSEQ multiplex PCR; TCRdb stores in-frame clones only, minus some. Seen here are hundreds of thousands of clones, 15% to 17% observed once, and the top ten hold 0.07% to 0.095%. Sequenced sample: naive CD4+ T cells from blood. The source of these receptors is a man younger than 35 in good health.

This clone was seen a few times. V is TRBV27 and J is TRBJ1-6; no reliable D call. From germline, CDR1 is MNHEY and CDR2 SMNVEV (reference sequence). The ends were cut back, 1 base at V and 9 bases at J, with 16 bases in the middle. CDR3 size: 16 residues. The CDR3 region has the DNA TGTGCCAGCAGTTTATTAAACTTGAGGATTGGTTCACCCCTCCACTTT. The encoded protein is CASSLLNLRIGSPLHF.

A few counts support this clone. The chain recombines TRBV6-1 with TRBJ2-5; a weak D match, TRBD1 (6 bases). The CDR3 has 13 residues. Germline V CDR1 and CDR2: MNHNS, SASEGT. Between the trimmed V and J ends, which lost 6 bases and 9 bases, there was a span of 17 bases. CDR3 loop: CASRTGTMRAQYF. The CDR3 bases are TGTGCCAGCAGAACCGGGACAATGAGGGCCCAGTACTTC.

There are a few counts of this clone. The chain carries TRBV11-1 and TRBJ2-7, with 7 positions matching TRBD1. This CDR3 has 14 residues. CDR1 and CDR2 (germline): SGHAT, FQDESV (reference sequence). V shed 1 base, J shed 2 bases, and the junction held 2 bases outside the gene matches. The CDR3 spells CASSLDRGTYEQYF. CDR3 DNA: TGTGCCAGCAGCTTAGACAGGGGCACCTACGAGCAGTACTTC.

The V call is TRBV2, the J call TRBJ2-4, with 7 bases that match TRBD1. Germline loops: CDR1 SNHLY, CDR2 FYNNEI. J gave up 10 bases and V 6 bases, and 6 bases lay outside the gene matches. CDR3 length: 12 amino acids. The chain's CDR3 is CASRTGIAIQYF. DNA for the CDR3: TGTGCCAGCAGGACAGGGATAGCGATTCAGTACTTC.

The sample holds a few counts of this clone. The chain combines TRBV9 with TRBJ1-2; D not resolved. Between the trimmed V and J ends, which lost 0 bases and 3 bases, there was a span of 6 bases. Per the germline V gene, CDR1 is SGDLS and CDR2 is YYNGEE. The CDR3 loop spans 13 amino acids. For the CDR3, the DNA is TGTGCCAGCAGCGTAGCGCAGGACTATGGCTACACCTTC. Translated, it gives CASSVAQDYGYTF. The variable domain in full, completed from reference TRBV9 and TRBJ1-2, reads DSGVTQTPKHLITATGQRVTLRCSPRSGDLSVYWYQQSLDQGLQFLIQYYNGEERAKGNILERFSAQQFPDLHSELNLSSLELGDSALYFCASSVAQDYGYTFGSGTRLTVV.

CDR3 protein: CASSLNGGTEAFF. CDR3 in DNA: TGTGCCAGCAGCTTAAATGGGGGCACTGAAGCTTTCTTT. This sequence joins TRBV7-9 and TRBJ1-1; TRBD1 might be the D (5 bases). The CDR3 is 13 residues long. CDR1 is SEHNR and CDR2 is FQNEAQ in the germline V gene (reference sequence). V was trimmed by 2 bases and J by 4 bases, leaving 8 bases between them.

The chain joins TRBV5-1 to TRBJ2-4; D is possibly TRBD1 (7 bases). The CDR3 covers 16 residues. Looked up from germline, CDR1 is SGHRS and CDR2 is YFSETQ. V gave up 0 bases and J gave up 3 bases, with 13 bases separating them. This CDR3 reads CASSLAYRGGKNIQYF. The CDR3 coding sequence is TGCGCCAGCAGCTTGGCCTACAGGGGAGGCAAAAACATTCAGTACTTC.

This clone showed up just a few times. The chain is built from TRBV5-6 and TRBJ2-1, with 7 bases aligning to TRBD1. The V and J ends lost 4 bases and 6 bases, in that order; junction bases with no gene match: 10. The germline V gene has CDR1 SGHDT and CDR2 YYEEEE. This CDR3 is built from 15 residues. CDR3 sequence: CASSARQGRANEQFF. The DNA for the CDR3 is TGTGCCAGCAGCGCACGACAGGGCCGAGCCAATGAGCAGTTCTTC.

CDR3 nucleotide sequence: TGTGCCAGCAGTGAGTCGACATACCAAGAGACCCAGTACTTC. Translation: CASSESTYQETQYF. The V gene is TRBV25-1, the J gene TRBJ2-5; D gene uncertain. CDR3 length equals 14 residues. Germline lookup yields CDR1 MGHDK and CDR2 SYGVNS. V lost 3 bases to trimming and J lost 0 bases, with 8 bases between them.

J is TRBJ2-5 and V is TRBV28; D remains unclear. V lost 6 bases, J lost 5 bases, and 19 bases lay in between. The CDR3 contains 15 residues. Germline V lookup: CDR1 MDHEN, CDR2 SYDVKM. CDR3 in amino acids: CASRQYGAPQETQYF. For the CDR3, the DNA is TGTGCCAGCAGACAATACGGAGCACCCCAGGAGACCCAGTACTTC.

J is TRBJ1-3 and V is TRBV6-6; D might be TRBD1 (5 bases). CDR1 is MNHNY and CDR2 is SVGAGI in the germline V gene (reference sequence). The CDR3 sequence is 16 residues long. Between the trimmed V and J ends, which lost 2 bases and 1 base, there was a span of 12 bases. The DNA for the CDR3 is TGTGCCAGCAGTTACACGGGGGGGACTTCTGGAAACACCATATATTTT. Encoded protein: CASSYTGGTSGNTIYF.

As concerns this clone: At one boundary the junction diverges from the germline segment, which might be a read error. The chain combines TRBV27 with TRBJ1-4; 8 bases map to TRBD1. The CDR3 runs 13 residues. The V gene's germline CDR1 is MNHEY and CDR2 SMNVEV (reference sequence). The CDR3 DNA is TGTGCCAGCAGTTTACTAAGACAGGGGAGGGAAGTTTTT. Protein: CASSLLRQGREVF. The full variable domain, completed using reference TRBV27 and TRBJ1-4, is EAQVTQNPRYLITVTGKKLTVTCSQNMNHEYMSWYRQDPGLGLRQIYYSMNVEVTDKGDVPEGYKVSRKEKRNFPLILESPSPNQTSLYFCASSLLRQGREVFGSGTQLSVL.

The chain recombines TRBV7-6 with TRBJ2-7; no clear D gene. Germline V lookup: CDR1 SGHVS, CDR2 FNYEAQ. V lost 5 bases and J 2 bases, leaving 16 bases between the germline ends. The CDR3 is 15 amino acids. The CDR3 is CASSRAGRRAYEQYF. The CDR3 nucleotides read TGTGCCAGCAGCCGAGCTGGTCGACGGGCCTACGAGCAGTACTTC.

This clone has a handful of counts. The DNA of the CDR3 is TGCGCCAGCAGCCAAGGGGAGAAGTACGAGCAGTACTTC. It codes for CASSQGEKYEQYF. V is TRBV4-3 and J is TRBJ2-7; D is possibly TRBD2 (5 bases). From germline, CDR1 is LGHNA and CDR2 YSLEER. Trimming took off 1 base at V and 4 bases at J, with 8 bases between the two ends. The CDR3 extends over 13 amino acids.

This chain uses TRBV28 with TRBJ1-2; no clear D. Deletions cut 6 bases from V and 7 bases from J, with 9 bases between. Germline V gene sequence: CDR1 MDHEN, CDR2 SYDVKM. The CDR3 sequence is 11 residues long. In DNA, the CDR3 is TGTGCCAGCAGCCCCCTGTCTGGCTACACCTTC. This sequence encodes CASSPLSGYTF.

This sequence joins TRBV4-3 and TRBJ1-3, with D uncertain. V lost 0 bases and J lost 4, with 4 bases in between. CDR3 length: 13 residues. Germline loops: CDR1 LGHNA, CDR2 YSLEER. The CDR3 bases are TGCGCCAGCAGCCAAGAGCCCGGAAACACCATATATTTT. Encoded protein: CASSQEPGNTIYF.

This chain links TRBV2 with TRBJ1-5, with 8 bases aligning to TRBD1. Germline CDR1 is SNHLY and CDR2 is FYNNEI. The CDR3 totals 16 residues. V trimming: 3 bases; J trimming: 4 bases; junction bases outside the gene matches: 8. The CDR3 reads CASSDERTGINQPQHF. DNA of the CDR3: TGTGCCAGCAGTGATGAGAGGACAGGGATAAATCAGCCCCAGCATTTT.

This clone was found a few times. The chain recombines TRBV6-5 with TRBJ1-5; D is undetermined. This CDR3 contains 13 residues. The germline gives CDR1 MNHEY, CDR2 SVGAGI. V dropped 0 bases and J dropped 3 bases, with 3 bases sitting between them. The CDR3 bases are TGTGCCAGCAGTTACTCGCACAATCAGCCCCAGCATTTT. This gives the protein CASSYSHNQPQHF.